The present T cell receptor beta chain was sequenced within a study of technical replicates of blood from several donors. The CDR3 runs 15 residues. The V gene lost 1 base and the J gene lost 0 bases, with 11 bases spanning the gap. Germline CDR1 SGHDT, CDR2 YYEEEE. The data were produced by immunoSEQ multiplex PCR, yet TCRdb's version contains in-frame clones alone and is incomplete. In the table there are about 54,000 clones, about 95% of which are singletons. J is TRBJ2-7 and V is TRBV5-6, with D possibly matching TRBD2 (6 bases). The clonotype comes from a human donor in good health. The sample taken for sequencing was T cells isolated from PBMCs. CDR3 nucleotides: TGTGCCAGCAGCTTGAGGAGGGGCCGCTCCTACGAGCAGTACTTC. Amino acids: CASSLRRGRSYEQYF. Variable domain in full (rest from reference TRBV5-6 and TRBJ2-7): DAGVTQSPTHLIKTRGQQVTLRCSPKSGHDTVSWYQQALGQGPQFIFQYYEEEERQRGNFPDRFSGHQFPNYSSELNVNALLLGDSALYLCASSLRRGRSYEQYFGPGTRLTVT.